Below, 17 T cell receptor beta chains from the same sample are listed, as sequenced in a study of shared clonotypes between healthy human individuals. Assay: immunoSEQ multiplex PCR; the TCRdb copy retains only in-frame clones and omits some. This sample has 1 million to 1.3 million clones; about 80% occur once, and the top ten carry roughly 0.65%. Sequencing input: memory CD4+ T cells from PBMCs. Subset reported: CD45RA-negative fraction. The receptors come from a man younger than 30 in good health. Some clones in this sample may be carry-over from other donors' samples.

There are a few counts of this clone. The CDR3 loop reads CASSLPGGLDLQYF. For the CDR3, the DNA is TGTGCCAGCAGTTTACCGGGGGGACTAGATTTACAGTACTTC. The chain combines TRBV28 with TRBJ2-7, with 8 bases that match TRBD2. Germline V gene lookup returns CDR1 MDHEN and CDR2 SYDVKM. This CDR3 region has 14 residues. The V segment lost 2 bases and the J segment 10 bases; nucleotides outside the gene matches: 10.

The V gene is TRBV28, the J gene TRBJ2-3; D may correspond to TRBD1 or TRBD2 (5 bases each). V dropped 8 bases and J dropped 1 base, with 10 bases sitting between them. This CDR3 has 13 amino acids. Germline CDR1 MDHEN, CDR2 SYDVKM. CDR3 in DNA: TGTGCCAGCCGGGGCGCCGGCACAGATACGCAGTATTTT. The encoded protein is CASRGAGTDTQYF.

The rearrangement joins TRBV10-3 to TRBJ2-7, with D hard to call. The CDR3 spans 14 residues. Trimming left V 0 bases short and J 7 bases short, with 13 bases between. Per the germline V gene, CDR1 is ENHRY and CDR2 is SYGVKD. CDR3 sequence (DNA): TGTGCCATCAGTGAGTCGAGCCAGGTCGGGGAGCAGTACTTC. It codes for CAISESSQVGEQYF.

The chain carries TRBV4-2 and TRBJ2-5; 14 bases fit TRBD2. This CDR3 is built from 17 residues. The germline V gene has CDR1 LGHNA and CDR2 YNFKEQ. J was trimmed by 5 bases and V by 3 bases; bases with no gene match: 8. This CDR3 is CASSQGTSGSTGETQYF. CDR3 nucleotide sequence: TGTGCCAGCAGCCAGGGGACTAGCGGGAGTACAGGGGAGACCCAGTACTTC.

V gene TRBV4-1 combines with J gene TRBJ2-7, with 10 nucleotides matching TRBD1. Per germline, CDR1 MGHRA and CDR2 YSYEKL. The CDR3 is 17 residues long. V lost 1 base to trimming and J lost 3 bases; unmatched junction nucleotides: 9. The CDR3 bases are TGCGCCAGCAGCCAAGGCCGTGGCAGGGACAGGGGCTACGAGCAGTACTTC. Residues: CASSQGRGRDRGYEQYF.

CDR3 in amino acids: CASSWLGDGGYTF. The DNA for the CDR3 is TGTGCCAGCTCCTGGTTAGGGGATGGCGGCTACACCTTC. The rearrangement links TRBV27 to TRBJ1-2; perhaps TRBD1 as D (5 bases). Per germline, CDR1 MNHEY and CDR2 SMNVEV (reference sequence). The CDR3 loop spans 13 amino acids. Deletions cut 8 bases from V and 8 bases from J, with 18 bases between.

The chain couples TRBV5-1 to TRBJ2-5, with D perhaps matching TRBD2 (6 bases). The CDR3 has 14 residues. Germline-derived CDR1 and CDR2 are SGHRS and YFSETQ. The germline V and J ends were trimmed by 0 bases and 5 bases, with 11 bases remaining between them. This CDR3 reads CASSLVPGEETQYF. Written as DNA, the CDR3 is TGCGCCAGCAGCTTGGTCCCGGGGGAGGAGACCCAGTACTTC.

The DNA of the CDR3 is TGTGCCAGCAGTGGGGGACAGGGGGCAATGCAGCCCCAGCATTTT. It encodes CASSGGQGAMQPQHF. This sequence joins TRBV6-6 and TRBJ1-5; 12 bases are shared with TRBD1. The CDR3 extends over 15 amino acids. V trimming: 5 bases; J trimming: 7 bases; junction bases outside the gene matches: 6. CDR1 and CDR2 (germline): MNHNY, SVGAGI (reference sequence).

The chain recombines TRBV19 with TRBJ1-2; perhaps TRBD1 as D (6 bases). This CDR3 has 13 amino acids. Germline V gives CDR1 LNHDA, CDR2 SQIVND (reference sequence). V lost 4 bases and J 4 bases, leaving 10 bases between the germline ends. The CDR3 DNA is TGTGCCAGTAGTACAGGGGATAGCTATGGCTACACCTTC. Translating gives CASSTGDSYGYTF.

This sequence joins TRBV28 and TRBJ2-7; D may be TRBD2 (5 bases). This CDR3 has 18 amino acids. Germline CDR1 is MDHEN and CDR2 is SYDVKM. V was clipped by 4 bases and J by 7 bases, with 29 bases between them. The CDR3 coding sequence is TGTGCCAGCAGTTCGACCATCCCGTTCAAATCGGGAATATGGGAGCAGTACTTC. This codes for CASSSTIPFKSGIWEQYF.

This clone appeared once. V is TRBV5-4 and J is TRBJ2-7, with 10 bases that match TRBD2. Germline-derived CDR1 and CDR2 are SGHNT and YYREEE (reference sequence). The CDR3 length is 17 residues. V gave up 0 bases and J gave up 1 base; unmatched junction bases: 7. CDR3 region: CASSLESLAGRSYEQYF. The CDR3 DNA is TGTGCCAGCAGCTTGGAGTCACTAGCGGGGAGATCCTACGAGCAGTACTTC.

A single count supports this clone. The J gene is TRBJ2-6, the V gene TRBV21-1; TRBD2 was called by the table and not checked on the DNA. TRBV21-1 is assigned pseudogene status. This CDR3 spans 18 amino acids. The CDR3 region is CASSKCGASGSGANVLTF. DNA for the CDR3: TGTGCCAGCAGCAAATGCGGCGCCTCCGGCTCTGGGGCCAACGTCCTGACTTTC.

A note on this clone: Within the sample, other DNA sequences also encode this same CDR3. The gene calls are TRBV28 and TRBJ2-7; 11 bases agree with TRBD1. V trimming: 3 bases; J trimming: 3 bases; junction bases outside the gene matches: 1. Germline CDR1 MDHEN, CDR2 SYDVKM. The CDR3 extends over 14 amino acids. This CDR3 is CASSFGTGGYEQYF. The CDR3 bases are TGTGCCAGCAGTTTTGGGACAGGGGGCTACGAGCAGTACTTC.

This clone was seen just once. The chain combines TRBV14 with TRBJ2-1, with a weak D call TRBD2 (6 bases). The CDR3 has 16 residues. Germline CDR1 SGHDN, CDR2 FVKESK. Trimming took 2 bases from V and 8 from J, leaving 19 bases between them. CDR3 protein: CASSQLGSGPVDEQFF. CDR3 bases: TGTGCCAGCAGCCAACTCGGGAGTGGCCCGGTAGATGAGCAGTTCTTC.

This clone was counted many times. The gene calls are TRBV2 and TRBJ2-2; unclear D gene. This CDR3 region has 15 residues. Per germline, CDR1 SNHLY and CDR2 FYNNEI. Trimming stripped 6 bases from V and 4 bases from J, with 15 bases between. CDR3 DNA sequence: TGTGCCAGCAGAGAAAATCGAGGTACCACCGGGGAGCTGTTTTTT. Its translation is CASRENRGTTGELFF.

The chain employs TRBV7-3 and TRBJ1-1; D possibly corresponds to TRBD1 (5 bases). V was clipped by 2 bases and J by 3 bases, with 16 bases between them. The CDR3 sequence is 16 residues long. Germline V gene lookup returns CDR1 SGHTA and CDR2 FQGTGA. The CDR3: CASSLQPKGADTEAFF. The CDR3 DNA follows: TGTGCCAGCAGCTTACAACCGAAAGGGGCTGACACTGAAGCTTTCTTT.

About this clone: Given a far larger clone just one base away, this is likely a sequencing read error. J is TRBJ2-7 and V is TRBV28; 11 bases agree with TRBD2. Trimming took 2 bases from V and 3 from J; bases not matched to a gene: 0. Germline CDR1 and CDR2: MDHEN and SYDVKM. The CDR3 sequence is 14 residues long. CDR3 amino acids: CASSLGTSGYEQYF. In nucleotides, the CDR3 is TGTGCCAGCAGTTTAGGGACTAGCGGCTACGAGCAGTACTTC.